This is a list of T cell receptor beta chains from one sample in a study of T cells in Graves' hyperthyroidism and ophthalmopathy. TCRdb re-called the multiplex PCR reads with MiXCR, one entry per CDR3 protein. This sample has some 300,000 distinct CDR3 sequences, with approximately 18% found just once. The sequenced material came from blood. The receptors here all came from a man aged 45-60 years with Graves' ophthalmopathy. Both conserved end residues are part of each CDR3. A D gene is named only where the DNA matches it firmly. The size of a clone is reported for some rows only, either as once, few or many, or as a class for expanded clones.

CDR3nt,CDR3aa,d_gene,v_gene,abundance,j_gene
TGTGCCACGCGCTCCGCGCGAATCGCGGGTTCCTCACCCCTCCACTTT,CATRSARIAGSSPLHF,-,TRBV30,-,TRBJ1-6
TGTGCCAGCAGCCTCCCCTTTGAGGGAATCGTTGAAAAACTGTTTTTT,CASSLPFEGIVEKLFF,-,TRBV6-4,-,TRBJ1-4
TGTGCCAGCAGTTTATCGGGGCCTGTTGAAGCTTTCTTT,CASSLSGPVEAFF,-,TRBV28,-,TRBJ1-1
TGCAGTGCTAGAGTGTACGGGGGCGGTGAGCAGTTCTTC,CSARVYGGGEQFF,-,TRBV20-1,-,TRBJ2-1
TGTGCCAGCAGCTTTGGCGGGACTTCCCGTGACGAGCAGTACTTC,CASSFGGTSRDEQYF,-,TRBV7-3,many,TRBJ2-7
TGTGCCACCAGTGACTCACTTGGAACAGGTCGAGACTATGGCTACACCTTC,CATSDSLGTGRDYGYTF,-,TRBV24-1,many,TRBJ1-2
TGTGCCAGCGACTCGACTAGCGGGAGAATGGAGACCCAGTACTTC,CASDSTSGRMETQYF,TRBD2,TRBV6-1,-,TRBJ2-5
TGTGCCACCAGCAGCGTCTTTTCGGGGACGGTTTATGGCTACACCTTC,CATSSVFSGTVYGYTF,-,TRBV15,-,TRBJ1-2
TGCAGTGCTACTAGGGGGAGAGGGTACGAGCAGTACTTC,CSATRGRGYEQYF,-,TRBV20-1,few,TRBJ2-7
TGCAGTGCCAGGACAGGTCCCACTGAAGCTCTCTTT,CSARTGPTEALF,TRBD1,TRBV20-1,few,TRBJ1-1
TGTGCCAGCAGCCCCCGGACAGGCACCAGCCTCACAGATACGCAGTATTTT,CASSPRTGTSLTDTQYF,TRBD1,TRBV9,-,TRBJ2-3
TGCGCCAGCAGCCATTTAATAGGGGCCTATGGCTACACCTTC,CASSHLIGAYGYTF,-,TRBV5-1,-,TRBJ1-2
TGTGCCAGCCAAGGTGGGACTAGCGCCTCGGGGGAGCAGTTCTTC,CASQGGTSASGEQFF,TRBD2,TRBV2,many,TRBJ2-1
TGCGCCAGCAGCCCGGAACAGACGAACACTGAAGCTTTCTTT,CASSPEQTNTEAFF,-,TRBV5-1,-,TRBJ1-1
TGTGCCAGTAGTCCGGGGACAGGGGCAGATACGCAGTATTTT,CASSPGTGADTQYF,TRBD1,TRBV19,-,TRBJ2-3
TGTGCCAGCAGTTTATACCCAGGGGGGATATTCGACACTGAAGCTTTCTTT,CASSLYPGGIFDTEAFF,TRBD1,TRBV28,many,TRBJ1-1
TGTGCCAGCAGCGGGGGGACAGGACCCTACGAGCAGTACTTC,CASSGGTGPYEQYF,TRBD1,TRBV9,many,TRBJ2-7
TGTGCCACCAGCAGTGGGCAGCGGCACCCAACTAATGAAAAACTGTTTTTT,CATSSGQRHPTNEKLFF,-,TRBV15,-,TRBJ1-4
TGCGCCAGCAGCCACCAAGCCTCCGAAGTGGTAGCGCGGATCTACAATGAGCAGTTCTTC,CASSHQASEVVARIYNEQFF,-,TRBV11-2,few,TRBJ2-1
TGTGCCAGCAGTTTAAGCGGAGTCGACACCGGGGAGCTGTTTTTT,CASSLSGVDTGELFF,-,TRBV12-3/TRBV12-4,many,TRBJ2-2
TGTGCCAGCAGGTTGACAGGGGGGGACACTGAAGCTTTCTTT,CASRLTGGDTEAFF,TRBD1,TRBV7-9,many,TRBJ1-1
TGTGCCAGCAGTTTGTACAGGGAGAACACCGGGGAGCTGTTTTTT,CASSLYRENTGELFF,-,TRBV28,few,TRBJ2-2
TGTGCCACCTCGGCCCCGGACACAGATACGCAGTATTTT,CATSAPDTDTQYF,-,TRBV24-1,-,TRBJ2-3
TGTGCCAGCAGCTTACCGGGACAGGGAAGGGGAGAGACCCAGTACTTC,CASSLPGQGRGETQYF,TRBD1,TRBV11-2,many,TRBJ2-5
TGTGCCAGCAGTTTAATAAGGGGGCGCGGAACCGAGCAGTACTTC,CASSLIRGRGTEQYF,TRBD1,TRBV27,-,TRBJ2-7
TGCAGTGCTAGAGACCGGGACTCGAAATCTGGGGCCAACGTCCTGACTTTC,CSARDRDSKSGANVLTF,-,TRBV20-1,few,TRBJ2-6
TGTGCCAGCAGTCCCTCGAACACTGAAGCTTTCTTT,CASSPSNTEAFF,-,TRBV6-2/TRBV6-3,-,TRBJ1-1
TGTGCCTCACTCGGACAGGGGGCGGCCGGGGAGCTGTTTTTT,CASLGQGAAGELFF,TRBD1,TRBV30,-,TRBJ2-2
TGTGCCAGCAGCTCCCACCGGGACATCGGATATGGCTACACCTTC,CASSSHRDIGYGYTF,-,TRBV7-2,few,TRBJ1-2
TGTGCCAGCAGCGTAGGGGCAGGGGCTTTTGGAAACACCATATATTTT,CASSVGAGAFGNTIYF,-,TRBV9,-,TRBJ1-3
TGTGCCAGCAGCCGGGGGGGGGCGCCGACCAATGAGCAGTTCTTC,CASSRGGAPTNEQFF,TRBD2,TRBV11-2,many,TRBJ2-1
TGCGCCAGCAGCCAGGGTCGACTCGCGGGGGTTGTCGAGCAGTACTTC,CASSQGRLAGVVEQYF,TRBD2,TRBV4-1,few,TRBJ2-7
TGTGCCAGCAGTGAACCTAGCGGGAGCACAGATACGCAGTATTTT,CASSEPSGSTDTQYF,TRBD2,TRBV2,many,TRBJ2-3
TGTGCCAGCAGCTCGCAAAAGGGGGACAGATCCTACAATGAGCAGTTCTTC,CASSSQKGDRSYNEQFF,TRBD1,TRBV5-6,many,TRBJ2-1
TGCAGTGCTAGGGAAGGGACAGAGACCCAGTACTTC,CSAREGTETQYF,-,TRBV20-1,many,TRBJ2-5
TGCGGCTACTCTAGCGGATTTTACAATGAGCAGTTCTTC,CGYSSGFYNEQFF,TRBD2,TRBV20-1,few,TRBJ2-1
TGTGCCAGCAGTTTGCGGAACAGGGGTACGGGCGAGCAGTACTTC,CASSLRNRGTGEQYF,TRBD1,TRBV28,-,TRBJ2-7
TGTGCCAGCAGCCAAGACCGGGGTGAGCAGTTCTTC,CASSQDRGEQFF,-,TRBV3-1,-,TRBJ2-1
TGTGCCAGCAGCCCCTGGGGCTCTGGGGCCAACGTCCTGACTTTC,CASSPWGSGANVLTF,-,TRBV7-2,-,TRBJ2-6
TGTGCCAGCAGCGTAGGCGGAATAAGTCAGCCCCAGCATTTT,CASSVGGISQPQHF,-,TRBV9,-,TRBJ1-5
TGCAGTGTCCAGGGGGGGTTAGGAGAGACCCAGTACTTC,CSVQGGLGETQYF,-,TRBV20-1,many,TRBJ2-5
TGTGCCAGCAGCGGGACAGGGGGAGCGAACACTGAAGCTTTCTTT,CASSGTGGANTEAFF,TRBD1,TRBV7-3,many,TRBJ1-1
TGCGCCAGCAGCTTGGGAGCAAGAGGGTTGGATACGCAGTATTTT,CASSLGARGLDTQYF,-,TRBV5-1,few,TRBJ2-3
TGCAGTGCCCCGGGGCCCGATCAAGGGTACGAGCAGTACTTC,CSAPGPDQGYEQYF,-,TRBV20-1,few,TRBJ2-7
TGTGCCAGCAGGACCAAAAACATTCAGTACTTC,CASRTKNIQYF,-,TRBV6-1,few,TRBJ2-4
TGTGCCAGCAGCTCGGAATCCGGGACAGGGAGATACAATGAGCAGTTCTTC,CASSSESGTGRYNEQFF,TRBD1,TRBV7-2,few,TRBJ2-1
TGTGCCAGCAGCTCTTTGACAGCGGGCCTCGGGACCCAGTACTTC,CASSSLTAGLGTQYF,-,TRBV7-2,few,TRBJ2-5
TGTGCCAGTAGTCCCCGGACTAGCGGGAGTTCCGGGGAGCTGTTTTTT,CASSPRTSGSSGELFF,TRBD2,TRBV19,few,TRBJ2-2
TGTGCCAGCAGCCAGGGGGGCGGCTACACCTTC,CASSQGGGYTF,TRBD1,TRBV6-1,-,TRBJ1-2
TGTGCCAGCAGTTCTTGGTCCGGCAGGGTCTACGAGCAGTACTTC,CASSSWSGRVYEQYF,-,TRBV28,many,TRBJ2-7
TGCGCCAGCAGCCAAGTTACAGGGTTCGGCACTGAAGCTTTCTTT,CASSQVTGFGTEAFF,-,TRBV4-1,many,TRBJ1-1
TGTGCCAGCAGCTGGGGACAGAGCTCTGGGGCCAACGTCCTGACTTTC,CASSWGQSSGANVLTF,TRBD1,TRBV5-5,-,TRBJ2-6
TGCAGTGCTAGGCTAGAGTCCCGATACGAGCAGTACTTC,CSARLESRYEQYF,-,TRBV20-1,many,TRBJ2-7
TGTGCCACCAGTAAAGGGACAGACACTGAAGCTTTCTTT,CATSKGTDTEAFF,TRBD1,TRBV24-1,few,TRBJ1-1